The source of this TCR beta chain is a study of blood T cell repertoires in COVID-19. Study background: Some COVID-19 samples were acute and others convalescent; all came from the United States, Italy and Spain.

Original handling: By means of reference gene primer amplification, nucleated cell counts were estimated. The assay was immunoSEQ multiplex PCR, and TCRdb's table has in-frame clones only and misses some. For V, J and clone size, that table is used; D and trimming come from the DNA. The sample lists around 470,000 clones, about 91% seen once, with around 0.95% in the top ten. Trimming left V 1 base short and J 2 bases short, with 10 bases between. The CDR3 spans 15 residues. CDR1 is SGHTA and CDR2 is FQGNSA in the germline V gene. Sequenced sample: peripheral blood. The sequence came from a man aged 18 to 29 with COVID-19, enrolled during active disease. This chain links TRBV7-2 with TRBJ2-3, with a tentative D call TRBD2 (5 bases). For the CDR3, the DNA is TGTGCCAGCAGCTTAGGAGGTAGCGTCACAGATACGCAGTATTTT. Translated, it gives CASSLGGSVTDTQYF. Full variable domain (missing parts from reference TRBV7-2 and TRBJ2-3): GAGVSQSPSNKVTEKGKDVELRCDPISGHTALYWYRQSLGQGLEFLIYFQGNSAPDKSGLPSDRFSAERTGGSVSTLTIQRTQQEDSAVYLCASSLGGSVTDTQYFGPGTRLTVL.